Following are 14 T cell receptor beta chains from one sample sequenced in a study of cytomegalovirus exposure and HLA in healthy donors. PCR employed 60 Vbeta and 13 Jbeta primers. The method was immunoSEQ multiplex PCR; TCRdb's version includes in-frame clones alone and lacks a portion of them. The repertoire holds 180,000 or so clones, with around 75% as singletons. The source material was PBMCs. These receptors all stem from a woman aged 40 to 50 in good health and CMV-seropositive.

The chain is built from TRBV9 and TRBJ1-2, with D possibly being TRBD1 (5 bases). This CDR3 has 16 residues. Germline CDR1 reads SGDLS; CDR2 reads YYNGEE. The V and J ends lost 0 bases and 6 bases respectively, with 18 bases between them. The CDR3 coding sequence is TGTGCCAGCAGCGTAGGAGCGGGGGGAGGACGTGATGGCTACACCTTC. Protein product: CASSVGAGGGRDGYTF.

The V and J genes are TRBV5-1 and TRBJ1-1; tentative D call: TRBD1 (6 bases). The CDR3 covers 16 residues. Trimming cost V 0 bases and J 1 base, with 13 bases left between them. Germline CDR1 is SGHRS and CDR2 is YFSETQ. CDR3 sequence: CASSLDAAGENTEAFF. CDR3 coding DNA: TGCGCCAGCAGCTTGGACGCGGCAGGGGAGAACACTGAAGCTTTCTTT.

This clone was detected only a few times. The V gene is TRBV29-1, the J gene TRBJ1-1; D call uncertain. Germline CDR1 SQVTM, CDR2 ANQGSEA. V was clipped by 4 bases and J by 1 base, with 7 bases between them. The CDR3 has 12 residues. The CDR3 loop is CSVALSNTEAFF. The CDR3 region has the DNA TGCAGCGTTGCCCTCTCGAACACTGAAGCTTTCTTT.

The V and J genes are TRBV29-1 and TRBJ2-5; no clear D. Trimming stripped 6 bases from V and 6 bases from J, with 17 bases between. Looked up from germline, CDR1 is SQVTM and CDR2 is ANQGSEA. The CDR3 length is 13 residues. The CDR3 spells CSVGSPALKTQYF. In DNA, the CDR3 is TGCAGCGTCGGATCCCCAGCGCTCAAGACCCAGTACTTC.

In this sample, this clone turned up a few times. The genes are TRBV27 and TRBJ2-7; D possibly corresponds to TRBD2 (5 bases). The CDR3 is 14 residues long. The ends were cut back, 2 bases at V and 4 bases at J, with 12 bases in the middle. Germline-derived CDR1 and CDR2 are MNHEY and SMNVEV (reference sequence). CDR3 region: CASSLEGQQYEQYF. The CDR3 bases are TGTGCCAGCAGTTTAGAGGGCCAGCAATACGAGCAGTACTTC.

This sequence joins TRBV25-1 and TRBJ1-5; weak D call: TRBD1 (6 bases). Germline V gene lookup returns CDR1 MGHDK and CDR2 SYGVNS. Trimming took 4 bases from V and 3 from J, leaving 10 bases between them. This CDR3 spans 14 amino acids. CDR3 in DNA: TGTGCCAGCAGTGGATGGACAGACAATCAGCCCCAGCATTTT. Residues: CASSGWTDNQPQHF. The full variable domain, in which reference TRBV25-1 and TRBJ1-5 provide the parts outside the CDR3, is EADIYQTPRYLVIGTGKKITLECSQTMGHDKMYWYQQDPGMELHLIHYSYGVNSTEKGDLSSESTVSRIRTEHFPLTLESARPSHTSQYLCASSGWTDNQPQHFGDGTRLSIL.

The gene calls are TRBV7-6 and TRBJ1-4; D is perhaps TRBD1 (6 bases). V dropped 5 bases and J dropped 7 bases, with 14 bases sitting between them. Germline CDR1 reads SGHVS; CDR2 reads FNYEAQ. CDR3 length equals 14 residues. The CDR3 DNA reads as TGTGCCAGCAGCGTGCGGGGGGCCGGTGAAAAACTGTTTTTT. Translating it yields CASSVRGAGEKLFF.

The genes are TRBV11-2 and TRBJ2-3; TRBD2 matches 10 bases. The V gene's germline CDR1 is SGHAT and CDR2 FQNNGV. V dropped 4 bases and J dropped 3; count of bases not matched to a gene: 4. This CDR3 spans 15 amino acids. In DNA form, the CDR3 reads TGTGCCAGCAGCTCATCGGGACTAGCGACAGATACGCAGTATTTT. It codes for CASSSSGLATDTQYF.

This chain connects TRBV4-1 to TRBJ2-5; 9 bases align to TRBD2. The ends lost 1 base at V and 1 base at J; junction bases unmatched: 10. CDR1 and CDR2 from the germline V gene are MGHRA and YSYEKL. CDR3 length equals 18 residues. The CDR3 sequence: CASSQGRASGTFQETQYF. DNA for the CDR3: TGCGCCAGCAGCCAAGGGAGGGCTAGCGGGACTTTCCAAGAGACCCAGTACTTC.

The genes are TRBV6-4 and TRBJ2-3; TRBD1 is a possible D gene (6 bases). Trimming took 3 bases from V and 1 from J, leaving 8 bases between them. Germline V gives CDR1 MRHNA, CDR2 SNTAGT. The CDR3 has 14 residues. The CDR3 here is CASSERQGTDTQYF. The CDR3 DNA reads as TGTGCCAGCAGTGAGAGACAGGGCACAGATACGCAGTATTTT.

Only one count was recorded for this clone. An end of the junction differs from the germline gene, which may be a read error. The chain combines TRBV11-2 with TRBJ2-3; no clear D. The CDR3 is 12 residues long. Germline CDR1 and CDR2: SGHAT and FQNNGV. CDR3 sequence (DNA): TGTGCCAGCAGCTTAGATCAGGTTCACACCATATTT. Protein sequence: CASSLDQVHTIF.

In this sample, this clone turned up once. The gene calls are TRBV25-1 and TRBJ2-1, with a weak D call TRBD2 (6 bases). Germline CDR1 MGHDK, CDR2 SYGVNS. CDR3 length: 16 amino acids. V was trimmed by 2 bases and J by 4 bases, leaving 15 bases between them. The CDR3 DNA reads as TGTGCCAGCAGTGAAGCCTCTGCGGGAAGGTACAATGAGCAGTTCTTC. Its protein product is CASSEASAGRYNEQFF.

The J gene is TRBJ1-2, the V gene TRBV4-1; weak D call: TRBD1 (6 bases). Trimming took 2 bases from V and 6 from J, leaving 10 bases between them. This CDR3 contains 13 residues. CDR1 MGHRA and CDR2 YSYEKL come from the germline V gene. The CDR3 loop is CASSQPDSHGYTF. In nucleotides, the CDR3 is TGCGCCAGCAGCCAACCGGACAGCCATGGCTACACCTTC.

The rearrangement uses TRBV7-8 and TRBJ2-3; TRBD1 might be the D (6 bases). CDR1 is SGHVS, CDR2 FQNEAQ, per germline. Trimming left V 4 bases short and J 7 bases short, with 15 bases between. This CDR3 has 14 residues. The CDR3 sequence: CASSWGTPGYTQYF. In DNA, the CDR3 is TGTGCCAGCAGCTGGGGGACACCTGGGTATACGCAGTATTTT.